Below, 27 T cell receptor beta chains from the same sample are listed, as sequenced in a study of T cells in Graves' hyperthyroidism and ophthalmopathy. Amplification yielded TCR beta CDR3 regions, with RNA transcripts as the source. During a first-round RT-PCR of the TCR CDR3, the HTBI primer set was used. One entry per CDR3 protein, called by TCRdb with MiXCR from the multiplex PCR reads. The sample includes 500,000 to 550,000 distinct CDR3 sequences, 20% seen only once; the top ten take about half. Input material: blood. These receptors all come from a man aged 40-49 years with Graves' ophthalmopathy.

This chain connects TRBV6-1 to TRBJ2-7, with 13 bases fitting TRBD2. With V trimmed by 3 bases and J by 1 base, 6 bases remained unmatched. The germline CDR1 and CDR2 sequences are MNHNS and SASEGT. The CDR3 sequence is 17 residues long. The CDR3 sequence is CASSEGTSGDPSYEQYF. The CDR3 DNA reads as TGTGCCAGCAGTGAGGGGACTAGCGGGGACCCATCCTACGAGCAGTACTTC.

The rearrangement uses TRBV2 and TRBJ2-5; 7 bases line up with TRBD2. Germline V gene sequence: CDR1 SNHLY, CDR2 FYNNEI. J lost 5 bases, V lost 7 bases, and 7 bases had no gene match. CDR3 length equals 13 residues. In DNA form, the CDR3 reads TGTGCCAGCACCGGTGGGGGAGGGGAGACCCAGTACTTC. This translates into CASTGGGGETQYF. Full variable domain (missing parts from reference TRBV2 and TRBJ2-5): EPEVTQTPSHQVTQMGQEVILRCVPISNHLYFYWYRQILGQKVEFLVSFYNNEISEKSEIFDDQFSVERPDGSNFTLKIRSTKLEDSAMYFCASTGGGGETQYFGPGTRLLVL.

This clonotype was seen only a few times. The CDR3 nucleotides are TGTGCCAGCAGTTTAGAAACGGGAGTACCGACCGGGGAGCTGTTTTTT. This codes for CASSLETGVPTGELFF. The rearrangement links TRBV12-3 or TRBV12-4 to TRBJ2-2, with D possibly matching TRBD2 (6 bases). This CDR3 spans 16 amino acids. V was pared by 1 base and J by 5 bases, with 14 bases between.

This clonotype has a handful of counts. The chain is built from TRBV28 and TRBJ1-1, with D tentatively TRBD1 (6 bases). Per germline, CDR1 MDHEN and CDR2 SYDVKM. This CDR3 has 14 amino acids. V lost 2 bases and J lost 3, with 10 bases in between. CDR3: CASSLTGIDTEAFF. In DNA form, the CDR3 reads TGTGCCAGCAGTTTAACAGGGATAGACACTGAAGCTTTCTTT.

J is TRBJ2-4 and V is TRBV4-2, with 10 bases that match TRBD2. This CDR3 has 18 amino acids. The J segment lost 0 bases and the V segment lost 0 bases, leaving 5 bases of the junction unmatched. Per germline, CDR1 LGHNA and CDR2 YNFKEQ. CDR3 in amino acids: CASSQDSRLAGAKNIQYF. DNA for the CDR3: TGTGCCAGCAGCCAAGATTCTCGACTAGCGGGAGCCAAAAACATTCAGTACTTC.

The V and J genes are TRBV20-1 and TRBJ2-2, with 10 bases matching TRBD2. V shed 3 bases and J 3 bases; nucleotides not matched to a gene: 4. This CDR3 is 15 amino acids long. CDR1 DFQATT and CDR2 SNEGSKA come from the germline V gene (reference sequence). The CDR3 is CSASPLAGYTGELFF. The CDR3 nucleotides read TGCAGTGCTAGCCCACTAGCGGGATACACCGGGGAGCTGTTTTTT.

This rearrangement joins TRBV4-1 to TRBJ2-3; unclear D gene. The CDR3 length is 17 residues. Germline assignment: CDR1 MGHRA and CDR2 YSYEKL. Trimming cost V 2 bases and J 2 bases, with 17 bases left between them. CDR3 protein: CASSQIFGARNTDTQYF. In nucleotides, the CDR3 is TGCGCCAGCAGCCAAATCTTTGGAGCTCGTAACACAGATACGCAGTATTTT.

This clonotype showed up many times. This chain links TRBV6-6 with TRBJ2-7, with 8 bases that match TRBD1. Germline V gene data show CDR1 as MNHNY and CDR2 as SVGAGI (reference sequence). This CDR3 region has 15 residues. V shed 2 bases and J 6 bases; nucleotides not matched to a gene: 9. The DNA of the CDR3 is TGTGCCAGCAGTTACATCGGCCAGGGGGCTGCCGAGCAGTACTTC. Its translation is CASSYIGQGAAEQYF.

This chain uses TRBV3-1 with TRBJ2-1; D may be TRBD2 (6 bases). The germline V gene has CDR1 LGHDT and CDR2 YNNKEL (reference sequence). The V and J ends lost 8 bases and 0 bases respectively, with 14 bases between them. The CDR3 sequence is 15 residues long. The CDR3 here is CASGHSGVSYNEQFF. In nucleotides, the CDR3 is TGTGCCAGCGGACACTCGGGGGTCTCCTACAATGAGCAGTTCTTC.

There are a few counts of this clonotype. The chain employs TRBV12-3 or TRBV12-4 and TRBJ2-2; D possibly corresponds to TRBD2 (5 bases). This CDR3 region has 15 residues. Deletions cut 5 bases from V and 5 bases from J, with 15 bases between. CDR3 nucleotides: TGTGCCAGCAGTCCCTTTTTTCCGGGGACCGGGGAGCTGTTTTTT. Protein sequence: CASSPFFPGTGELFF.

The CDR3 region is CASSGNPLLNSPLHF. CDR3 nucleotide sequence: TGTGCCAGCAGTGGGAACCCCCTACTAAATTCACCCCTCCACTTT. This rearrangement joins TRBV3-1 to TRBJ1-6; D gene unclear. This CDR3 region has 15 residues. Germline V gene lookup returns CDR1 LGHDT and CDR2 YNNKEL (reference sequence). Trimming removed 6 bases from V and 7 bases from J, with 16 bases in between. Complete variable domain (other parts from reference TRBV3-1 and TRBJ1-6): DTAVSQTPKYLVTQMGNDKSIKCEQNLGHDTMYWYKQDSKKFLKIMFSYNNKELIINETVPNRFSPKSPDKAHLNLHINSLELGDSAVYFCASSGNPLLNSPLHFGNGTRLTVT.

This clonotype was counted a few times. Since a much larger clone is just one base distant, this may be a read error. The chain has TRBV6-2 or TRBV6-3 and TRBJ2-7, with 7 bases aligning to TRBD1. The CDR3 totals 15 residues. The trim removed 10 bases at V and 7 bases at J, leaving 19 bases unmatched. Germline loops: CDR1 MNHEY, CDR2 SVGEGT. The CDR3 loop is CATLRQGDYNLEQYF. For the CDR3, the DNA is TGTGCCACCTTGAGACAGGGAGATTATAACCTGGAGCAGTACTTC.

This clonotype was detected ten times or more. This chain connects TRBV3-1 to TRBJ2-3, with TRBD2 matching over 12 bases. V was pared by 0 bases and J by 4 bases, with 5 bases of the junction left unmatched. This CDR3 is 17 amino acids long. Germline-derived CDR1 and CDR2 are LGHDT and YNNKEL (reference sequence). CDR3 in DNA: TGTGCCAGCAGCCAAGAACCTAGCGGGAGGGCGTCAGATACGCAGTATTTT. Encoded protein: CASSQEPSGRASDTQYF.

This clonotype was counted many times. CDR3 bases: TGTGCCAGCAGCCCGCCAGGGGGCTACGAGCAGTACTTC. Residues: CASSPPGGYEQYF. V gene TRBV7-2 combines with J gene TRBJ2-7; 7 positions agree with TRBD1. With V trimmed by 5 bases and J by 3 bases, 4 bases remained unmatched. CDR1 is SGHTA, CDR2 FQGNSA, per germline. CDR3 length: 13 residues.

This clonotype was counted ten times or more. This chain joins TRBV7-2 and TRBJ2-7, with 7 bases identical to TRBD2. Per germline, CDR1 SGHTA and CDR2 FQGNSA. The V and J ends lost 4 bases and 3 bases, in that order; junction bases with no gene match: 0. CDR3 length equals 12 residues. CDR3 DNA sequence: TGTGCCAGCAGCTCTAGCGGCTACGAGCAGTACTTC. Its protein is CASSSSGYEQYF.

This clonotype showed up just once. The DNA of the CDR3 is TGTGCCACCAGTGATTTGGTCGGGGGGGGGCGGGCTGGCTACACCTTC. Its translation: CATSDLVGGGRAGYTF. The chain employs TRBV24-1 and TRBJ1-2, with D possibly being TRBD1 (6 bases). CDR1 and CDR2 (germline): KGHDR, SFDVKD. The V end was cut by 0 bases, the J end by 7 bases, with 17 bases between. This CDR3 spans 16 amino acids.

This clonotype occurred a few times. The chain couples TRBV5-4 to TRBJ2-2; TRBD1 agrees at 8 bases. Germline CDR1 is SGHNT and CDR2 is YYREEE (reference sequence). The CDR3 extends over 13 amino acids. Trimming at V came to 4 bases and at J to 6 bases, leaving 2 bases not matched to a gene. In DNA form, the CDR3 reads TGTGCCAGCAGCCGGACAGGGCCCGGGGAGCTGTTTTTT. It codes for CASSRTGPGELFF.

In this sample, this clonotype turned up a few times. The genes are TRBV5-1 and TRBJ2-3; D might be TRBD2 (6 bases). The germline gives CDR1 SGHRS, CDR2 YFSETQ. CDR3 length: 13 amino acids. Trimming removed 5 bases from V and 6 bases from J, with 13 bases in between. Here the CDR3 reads CASRPSSADTQYF. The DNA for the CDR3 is TGCGCCAGCAGACCCTCTAGCGCCGATACGCAGTATTTT.

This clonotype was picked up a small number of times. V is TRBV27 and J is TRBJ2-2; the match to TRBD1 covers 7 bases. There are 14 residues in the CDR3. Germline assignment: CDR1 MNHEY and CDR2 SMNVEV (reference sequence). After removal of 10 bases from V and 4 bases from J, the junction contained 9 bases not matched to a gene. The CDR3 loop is CATRYRGVTGELFF. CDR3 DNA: TGTGCCACCCGATACAGGGGTGTCACCGGGGAGCTGTTTTTT.

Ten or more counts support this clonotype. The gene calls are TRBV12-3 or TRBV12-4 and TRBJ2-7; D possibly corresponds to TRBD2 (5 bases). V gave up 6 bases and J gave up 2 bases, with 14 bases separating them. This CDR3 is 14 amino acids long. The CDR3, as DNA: TGTGCCAGCAGCATCACTAGTGTTCCCTACGAGCAGTACTTC. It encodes CASSITSVPYEQYF.

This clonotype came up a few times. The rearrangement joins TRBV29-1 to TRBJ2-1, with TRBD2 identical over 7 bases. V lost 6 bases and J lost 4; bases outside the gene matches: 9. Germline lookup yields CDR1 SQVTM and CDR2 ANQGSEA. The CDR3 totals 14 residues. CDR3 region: CSVPLGGKYNEQFF. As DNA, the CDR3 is TGCAGCGTCCCCCTGGGAGGGAAGTACAATGAGCAGTTCTTC.

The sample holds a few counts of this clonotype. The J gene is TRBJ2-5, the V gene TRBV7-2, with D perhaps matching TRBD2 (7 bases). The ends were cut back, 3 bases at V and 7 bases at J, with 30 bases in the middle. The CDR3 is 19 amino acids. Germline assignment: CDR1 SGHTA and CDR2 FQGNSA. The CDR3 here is CASSFAPRDLASRGGTQYF. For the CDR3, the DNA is TGTGCCAGCAGCTTTGCCCCCCGCGACCTAGCCTCGAGGGGGGGGACCCAGTACTTC. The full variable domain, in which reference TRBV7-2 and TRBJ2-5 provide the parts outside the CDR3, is GAGVSQSPSNKVTEKGKDVELRCDPISGHTALYWYRQSLGQGLEFLIYFQGNSAPDKSGLPSDRFSAERTGGSVSTLTIQRTQQEDSAVYLCASSFAPRDLASRGGTQYFGPGTRLLVL.

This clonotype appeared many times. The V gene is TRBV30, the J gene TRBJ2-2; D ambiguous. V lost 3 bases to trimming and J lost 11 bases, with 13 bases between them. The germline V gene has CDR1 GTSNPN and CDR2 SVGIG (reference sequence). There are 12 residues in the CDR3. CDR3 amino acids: CAWRPQPGELFF. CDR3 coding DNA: TGTGCCTGGAGACCCCAGCCAGGAGAGCTGTTTTTT.

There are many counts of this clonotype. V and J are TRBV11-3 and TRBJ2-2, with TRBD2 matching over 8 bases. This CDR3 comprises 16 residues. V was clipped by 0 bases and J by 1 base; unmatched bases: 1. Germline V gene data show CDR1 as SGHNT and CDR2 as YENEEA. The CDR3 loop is CASSLDGTRNTGELFF. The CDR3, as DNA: TGTGCCAGCAGCTTAGATGGGACTAGGAACACCGGGGAGCTGTTTTTT. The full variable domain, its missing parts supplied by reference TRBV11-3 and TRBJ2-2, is EAGVVQSPRYKIIEKKQPVAFWCNPISGHNTLYWYLQNLGQGPELLIRYENEEAVDDSQLPKDRFSAERLKGVDSTLKIQPAELGDSAVYLCASSLDGTRNTGELFFGEGSRLTVL.

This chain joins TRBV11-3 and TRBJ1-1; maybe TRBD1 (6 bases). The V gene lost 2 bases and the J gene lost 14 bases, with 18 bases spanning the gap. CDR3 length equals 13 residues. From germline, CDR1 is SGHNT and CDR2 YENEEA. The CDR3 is CASSLTGKGVAFF. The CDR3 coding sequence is TGTGCCAGCAGCTTAACAGGGAAAGGAGTAGCCTTCTTT.

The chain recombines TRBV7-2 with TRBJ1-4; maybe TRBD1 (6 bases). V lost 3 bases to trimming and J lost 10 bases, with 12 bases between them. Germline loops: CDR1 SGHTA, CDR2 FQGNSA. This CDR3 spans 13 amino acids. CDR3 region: CASSFRGDGKLFF. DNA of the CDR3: TGTGCCAGCAGCTTTAGGGGGGATGGAAAACTGTTTTTT.

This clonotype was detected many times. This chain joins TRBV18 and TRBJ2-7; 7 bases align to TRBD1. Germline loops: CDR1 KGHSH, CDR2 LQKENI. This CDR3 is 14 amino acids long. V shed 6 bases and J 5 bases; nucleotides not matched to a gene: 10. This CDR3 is CASSLGQAIDEQYF. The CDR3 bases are TGTGCCAGCTCCCTCGGACAGGCGATTGACGAGCAGTACTTC.